The next 20 T cell receptor beta chains were all read from a single sample in a study of CD8+ T cells in alopecia areata. cDNA serving as the sequencing template came from extracted, reverse transcribed RNA. The data were produced by immunoSEQ multiplex PCR, yet TCRdb's version contains in-frame clones alone and is incomplete. This table holds about 200,000 clones, 57% found once. The source material was CD4+ T cells sorted from blood, sampled at week 0. These receptors were obtained from a human donor with alopecia areata.

The chain employs TRBV30 and TRBJ1-2, with D perhaps matching TRBD1 (6 bases). Germline V gives CDR1 GTSNPN, CDR2 SVGIG (reference sequence). This CDR3 is 13 amino acids long. V was cut by 4 bases and J by 4 bases, with 13 bases left in between. CDR3: CAWKGRGSYGYTF. In DNA form, the CDR3 reads TGTGCCTGGAAGGGCAGGGGCAGCTATGGCTACACCTTC.

The rearrangement joins TRBV4-1 to TRBJ2-1; 7 nucleotides match TRBD2. This CDR3 contains 14 residues. In germline, CDR1 is MGHRA, CDR2 YSYEKL. Germline trimming cut 0 bases from V and 6 bases from J; bases unmatched to any gene: 2. This CDR3 is CASSQDPGGNEQFF. The CDR3 region has the DNA TGCGCCAGCAGCCAAGACCCGGGGGGCAATGAGCAGTTCTTC.

This clone turned up a few times. CDR3 loop: CASSFAKGTDTQYF. DNA for the CDR3: TGCGCCAGCAGCTTCGCGAAGGGCACAGATACGCAGTATTTT. The gene calls are TRBV5-1 and TRBJ2-3, with no clear D. CDR1 and CDR2 (germline): SGHRS, YFSETQ. This CDR3 is built from 14 residues. V lost 2 bases, J lost 1 base, and 8 bases lay in between.

The genes are TRBV7-3 and TRBJ2-4; the D is unclear. Trimming took 5 bases from V and 0 from J, leaving 14 bases between them. This CDR3 is 16 amino acids long. In germline, CDR1 is SGHTA, CDR2 FQGTGA. The DNA for the CDR3 is TGTGCCAGCAGCAACGACGCAGAGTCAGCCAAAAACATTCAGTACTTC. Its translation: CASSNDAESAKNIQYF.

This clone has just one count. This chain uses TRBV29-1 with TRBJ1-2, with 9 bases aligning to TRBD1. The V segment lost 2 bases and the J segment 6 bases; nucleotides outside the gene matches: 1. CDR1 and CDR2 (germline): SQVTM, ANQGSEA. The CDR3 extends over 12 amino acids. The CDR3 reads CSVERQGDGYTF. The CDR3 DNA reads TGCAGCGTTGAAAGACAGGGGGATGGCTACACCTTC.

This clone appeared once. This chain joins TRBV7-2 and TRBJ1-5; D is ambiguous. Germline values: CDR1 SGHTA, CDR2 FQGNSA. V was shortened by 3 bases and J by 7 bases, with 10 bases between the two germline ends. The CDR3 runs to 13 residues. This chain's CDR3 is CASSFLSGQPQHF. In DNA, the CDR3 is TGTGCCAGCAGCTTTCTGAGCGGCCAGCCCCAGCATTTT.

V usage is TRBV18 and J usage is TRBJ2-3; D might be TRBD1 (6 bases). V lost 2 bases and J 13 bases, leaving 19 bases between the germline ends. The CDR3 loop spans 14 amino acids. In germline, CDR1 is KGHSH, CDR2 LQKENI. This CDR3 reads CASSPFSDSARKYF. In DNA form, the CDR3 reads TGTGCCAGCTCACCATTTTCGGACAGTGCGAGAAAGTATTTT.

The chain is built from TRBV7-9 and TRBJ1-6; 11 nucleotides match TRBD1. The V segment lost 3 bases and the J segment 10 bases; nucleotides outside the gene matches: 2. In germline, CDR1 is SEHNR, CDR2 FQNEAQ (reference sequence). This CDR3 has 14 amino acids. DNA for the CDR3: TGTGCCAGCAGCTTGGGGACAGGGGGGTCACCCCTCCACTTT. This gives the protein CASSLGTGGSPLHF.

This chain links TRBV2 with TRBJ2-3; 8 bases agree with TRBD2. This CDR3 is 15 amino acids long. Germline CDR1 SNHLY, CDR2 FYNNEI. The V and J ends lost 8 bases and 3 bases, in that order; junction bases with no gene match: 10. The CDR3 sequence: CASRRTSIGTDTQYF. In DNA form, the CDR3 reads TGTGCCAGCCGTCGGACTAGCATTGGGACAGATACGCAGTATTTT.

This clone was found a few times. The chain uses TRBV19 and TRBJ2-7, with TRBD2 matching over 11 bases. Unmatched junction bases numbered 3, after V lost 6 bases and J lost 2 bases. From germline, CDR1 is LNHDA and CDR2 SQIVND (reference sequence). The CDR3 length is 14 residues. The CDR3 region has the DNA TGTGCCAGTAGGAGGACTAGCGGGCCCTACGAGCAGTACTTC. It is translated as CASRRTSGPYEQYF.

This chain connects TRBV5-6 to TRBJ2-7, with D perhaps TRBD1 (5 bases). The CDR3 runs 16 residues. V was shortened by 4 bases and J by 3 bases, with 20 bases between the two germline ends. The germline gives CDR1 SGHDT, CDR2 YYEEEE. CDR3 region: CASSPPAWGSLYEQYF. CDR3 DNA sequence: TGTGCCAGCAGCCCCCCGGCATGGGGCAGCCTCTACGAGCAGTACTTC.

Worth noting for this clone: This specimen includes other DNA sequences encoding the same CDR3. This chain uses TRBV4-1 with TRBJ1-2; TRBD1 is a possible D gene (5 bases). This CDR3 contains 13 residues. Trimming removed 0 bases from V and 8 bases from J, with 10 bases in between. Per germline, CDR1 MGHRA and CDR2 YSYEKL. In DNA form, the CDR3 reads TGCGCCAGCAGCCAAGACAGGGTCGGCGGCTACACCTTC. This codes for CASSQDRVGGYTF.

V gene TRBV30 combines with J gene TRBJ1-1, with 7 nucleotides matching TRBD1. V lost 0 bases and J lost 0; bases outside the gene matches: 10. The CDR3 covers 17 residues. Germline assignment: CDR1 GTSNPN and CDR2 SVGIG (reference sequence). CDR3 coding DNA: TGTGCCTGGAGTGTTAGGGGGCCCGGCCCCCTGAACACTGAAGCTTTCTTT. It specifies CAWSVRGPGPLNTEAFF.

The chain joins TRBV6-5 to TRBJ1-1, with unresolved D. The germline V gene has CDR1 MNHEY and CDR2 SVGAGI. There are 16 residues in the CDR3. V dropped 0 bases and J dropped 0 bases, with 11 bases sitting between them. CDR3 region: CASSYSVQALNTEAFF. CDR3 in DNA: TGTGCCAGCAGTTACTCCGTCCAGGCGCTGAACACTGAAGCTTTCTTT.

With respect to this clone: In the same sample, other DNA sequences code for this CDR3. The chain links TRBV6-6 to TRBJ2-7, with D unresolved. The germline gives CDR1 MNHNY, CDR2 SVGAGI (reference sequence). The V and J ends lost 7 bases and 2 bases respectively, with 9 bases between them. The length of the CDR3 is 12 residues. The CDR3: CASKGPTYEQYF. The DNA for the CDR3 is TGTGCCAGCAAAGGCCCTACCTACGAGCAGTACTTC.

This clone was seen a few times. V usage is TRBV18 and J usage is TRBJ2-1; 10 nucleotides align to TRBD2. The length of the CDR3 is 17 residues. V lost 3 bases, J lost 5 bases, and 10 bases stayed unmatched. Germline CDR1 is KGHSH and CDR2 is LQKENI. The CDR3 sequence is CASSPEELAGSNNEQFF. CDR3 DNA: TGTGCCAGCTCACCGGAGGAACTAGCGGGGTCTAACAATGAGCAGTTCTTC.

This chain joins TRBV10-3 and TRBJ2-5; D gene uncertain. The CDR3 loop spans 11 amino acids. Germline V gene data show CDR1 as ENHRY and CDR2 as SYGVKD. V shed 3 bases and J shed 6 bases, with 5 bases lying between them. The CDR3 sequence: CAISEEKTQYF. CDR3 in DNA: TGTGCCATCAGTGAAGAGAAGACCCAGTACTTC.

The rearrangement uses TRBV7-9 and TRBJ2-1; the D gene is possibly TRBD2 (6 bases). This CDR3 is 12 amino acids long. Looked up from germline, CDR1 is SEHNR and CDR2 is FQNEAQ (reference sequence). V gave up 0 bases and J gave up 13 bases, with 10 bases separating them. The CDR3 DNA sequence: TGTGCCAGCAGCTTAGCAGGAGGGGATCAGTTCTTC. This encodes CASSLAGGDQFF.

The chain has TRBV5-1 and TRBJ2-2; a weak D match, TRBD2 (5 bases). Trimming took off 0 bases at V and 3 bases at J, with 12 bases between the two ends. CDR3 length equals 16 residues. The germline V gene has CDR1 SGHRS and CDR2 YFSETQ. The CDR3 spells CASSLVTVRDTGELFF. CDR3 bases: TGCGCCAGCAGCTTGGTTACAGTGAGGGACACCGGGGAGCTGTTTTTT.

V gene TRBV7-2 combines with J gene TRBJ1-6; D gene uncertain. CDR1 and CDR2 (germline): SGHTA, FQGNSA. Trimming removed 2 bases at V and 10 bases at J, with 9 bases between. This CDR3 is built from 13 residues. The CDR3 spells CASSLNLISPLHF. In DNA, the CDR3 is TGTGCCAGCAGCTTAAATCTTATCTCACCCCTCCACTTT.